The 24 T cell receptor beta chains presented below share a single source sample, sequenced in a study of T cell responses to AZD1222 COVID-19 vaccine. This table comes from immunoSEQ multiplex PCR, and its TCRdb copy is limited to in-frame clones, with some not included. The table records 120,000 to 150,000 clones, about 93% of them present only once. The input for sequencing was peripheral blood, taken on day 0 of AZD1222 vaccination. The receptors stem from an adult in good health.

The chain is built from TRBV28 and TRBJ1-1; the D gene is possibly TRBD1 (5 bases). This CDR3 is built from 15 residues. Germline CDR1 and CDR2: MDHEN and SYDVKM. The V end lost 8 bases, the J end lost 4 bases, and 20 bases lay between the germline ends. CDR3 DNA: TGTGCCAGCCACTTTACGGCGGGCGGGGGCACTGAAGCTTTCTTT. It codes for CASHFTAGGGTEAFF.

The table lists this clone with a few counts. This sequence joins TRBV27 and TRBJ2-1; TRBD1 aligns across 10 bases. Germline values: CDR1 MNHEY, CDR2 SMNVEV (reference sequence). The V and J ends lost 4 bases and 9 bases, in that order; junction bases with no gene match: 12. CDR3 length equals 16 residues. DNA of the CDR3: TGTGCCAGCAGTTCCAGGCCGACAGGGGGCTGGGGTGAGCAGTTCTTC. Translation: CASSSRPTGGWGEQFF.

The V call is TRBV7-7, the J call TRBJ1-1, with D possibly matching TRBD1 (5 bases). Germline loops: CDR1 SSHAT, CDR2 FNYEAQ (reference sequence). The CDR3 extends over 14 amino acids. CDR3 sequence: CASRRLGAGTEAFF. CDR3 DNA sequence: TGTGCTAGTCGTCGGCTAGGGGCGGGCACTGAAGCTTTCTTT.

The V call is TRBV6-5, the J call TRBJ1-1; D is unresolved. The CDR3 totals 15 residues. CDR1 and CDR2 from the germline V gene are MNHEY and SVGAGI. CDR3 residues: CAVGRGVGWGTEAFF. The CDR3 region has the DNA TGTGCTGTAGGTCGTGGGGTAGGGTGGGGCACTGAAGCTTTCTTT.

The chain couples TRBV9 to TRBJ1-5; D gene uncertain. Trimming cost V 1 base and J 1 base, with 9 bases left between them. CDR1 is SGDLS, CDR2 YYNGEE, per germline. The CDR3 spans 15 residues. CDR3 protein: CASSVSGQSNQPQHF. For the CDR3, the DNA is TGTGCCAGCAGCGTAAGCGGGCAGAGCAATCAGCCCCAGCATTTT.

V gene TRBV5-1 combines with J gene TRBJ1-4; D call uncertain. The ends were cut back, 1 base at V and 6 bases at J, with 10 bases in the middle. The CDR3 consists of 14 residues. CDR1 and CDR2 (germline): SGHRS, YFSETQ. CDR3 sequence: CASSLMSVDEKLFF. CDR3 nucleotides: TGCGCCAGCAGCTTGATGTCAGTGGATGAAAAACTGTTTTTT.

The gene calls are TRBV5-1 and TRBJ2-3; tentative D call: TRBD2 (6 bases). Trimming pared 4 bases from V and 7 bases from J, leaving 13 bases between. This CDR3 has 13 amino acids. The germline V gene has CDR1 SGHRS and CDR2 YFSETQ. For the CDR3, the DNA is TGCGCCAGCAGCGGGGAGGAAGGAAATACGCAGTATTTT. This codes for CASSGEEGNTQYF. Full variable domain (outside the CDR3, taken from reference TRBV5-1 and TRBJ2-3): KAGVTQTPRYLIKTRGQQVTLSCSPISGHRSVSWYQQTPGQGLQFLFEYFSETQRNKGNFPGRFSGRQFSNSRSEMNVSTLELGDSALYLCASSGEEGNTQYFGPGTRLTVL.

This chain uses TRBV6-5 with TRBJ2-1; 7 bases match TRBD2. Germline V lookup: CDR1 MNHEY, CDR2 SVGAGI. The V gene end was trimmed by 8 bases and the J gene end by 0 bases; junction bases not matched to a gene: 4. CDR3 length equals 14 residues. CDR3 DNA sequence: TGTGCCAGCGGTCTAGCGGACTCCTACAATGAGCAGTTCTTC. Translated: CASGLADSYNEQFF.

The chain couples TRBV6-5 to TRBJ2-2; no definite D call. V was clipped by 0 bases and J by 0 bases, with 8 bases between them. Germline lookup yields CDR1 MNHEY and CDR2 SVGAGI. The CDR3 covers 16 residues. Here the CDR3 DNA reads TGTGCCAGCAGTTACTCGACTGCGGCGAACACCGGGGAGCTGTTTTTT. Protein: CASSYSTAANTGELFF.

The V gene is TRBV19, the J gene TRBJ2-1, with 8 bases lining up with TRBD2. J lost 2 bases, V lost 2 bases, and 11 bases had no gene match. The CDR3 extends over 18 amino acids. CDR1 and CDR2 (germline): LNHDA, SQIVND (reference sequence). The chain's CDR3 is CASSIPPVRAGAYNEQFF. The CDR3, as DNA: TGTGCCAGTAGTATACCCCCCGTTCGAGCGGGGGCCTACAATGAGCAGTTCTTC.

The chain links TRBV5-1 to TRBJ1-4, with a tentative D call TRBD1 (5 bases). Between the trimmed V and J ends, which lost 0 bases and 3 bases, there was a span of 6 bases. Germline lookup yields CDR1 SGHRS and CDR2 YFSETQ. The CDR3 sequence is 14 residues long. For the CDR3, the DNA is TGCGCCAGCAGCTTGGCAGGGCCTAATGAAAAACTGTTTTTT. Protein: CASSLAGPNEKLFF.

This chain joins TRBV6-1 and TRBJ1-1; the D gene is possibly TRBD1 (5 bases). V lost 2 bases, J lost 1 base, and 14 bases lay in between. This CDR3 region has 16 residues. Germline-derived CDR1 and CDR2 are MNHNS and SASEGT. CDR3 coding DNA: TGTGCCAGCAGTGAATTTCTTACGGGGACGAACACTGAAGCTTTCTTT. It is translated as CASSEFLTGTNTEAFF.

CDR3 sequence reads: CASSLQYGIYGYTF. The CDR3 nucleotides are TGTGCCAGCAGCTTGCAGTATGGGATCTATGGCTACACCTTC. The rearrangement links TRBV13 to TRBJ1-2, with D uncertain. V was pared by 3 bases and J by 4 bases, with 12 bases between. Germline V lookup: CDR1 PRHDT, CDR2 FYEKMQ (reference sequence). The CDR3 sequence is 14 residues long. Based on the CDR3 plus reference TRBV13 and TRBJ1-2, the full variable domain is AAGVIQSPRHLIKEKRETATLKCYPIPRHDTVYWYQQGPGQDPQFLISFYEKMQSDKGSIPDRFSAQQFSDYHSELNMSSLELGDSALYFCASSLQYGIYGYTFGSGTRLTVV.

The chain combines TRBV11-2 with TRBJ2-5, with D unclear. Trimming took 3 bases from V and 1 from J, leaving 6 bases between them. Per the germline V gene, CDR1 is SGHAT and CDR2 is FQNNGV. This CDR3 has 13 amino acids. CDR3 nucleotide sequence: TGTGCCAGCAGCTTTGGGTTCCAAGAGACCCAGTACTTC. Its translation is CASSFGFQETQYF.

This chain connects TRBV1 to TRBJ2-7; TRBD1, the table's D call, was not compared with the DNA. TRBV1 represents a pseudogene. CDR3 length: 18 amino acids. DNA of the CDR3: TGCACCAGCAGCCAAGTCAGGGGGCAAAATCCCCCCTCCTACGAGCAGTACTTC. Its translation: CTSSQVRGQNPPSYEQYF.

This chain connects TRBV7-9 to TRBJ1-6; D possibly corresponds to TRBD1 (5 bases). The V end lost 4 bases, the J end lost 13 bases, and 11 bases lay between the germline ends. The CDR3 totals 12 residues. CDR1 is SEHNR and CDR2 is FQNEAQ in the germline V gene (reference sequence). CDR3 residues: CASSSEGAPLHF. CDR3 nucleotide sequence: TGTGCCAGCAGCTCCGAAGGGGCGCCCCTCCACTTT.

This clone has only one observation. The rearrangement links TRBV18 to TRBJ1-1; 7 bases agree with TRBD1. CDR1 KGHSH and CDR2 LQKENI come from the germline V gene. The CDR3 extends over 17 amino acids. With V trimmed by 4 bases and J by 0 bases, 11 bases remained unmatched. CDR3 region: CASSQQGQWNMNTEAFF. CDR3 coding DNA: TGTGCCAGCTCACAGCAGGGACAGTGGAATATGAACACTGAAGCTTTCTTT.

The V call is TRBV12-3 or TRBV12-4, the J call TRBJ1-1, with D uncertain. V shed 4 bases and J shed 1 base, with 7 bases lying between them. CDR3 length: 13 amino acids. The DNA of the CDR3 is TGTGCCAGCAGTTCCGGACCGAACACTGAAGCTTTCTTT. Translating gives CASSSGPNTEAFF.

The chain joins TRBV3-1 (or the pseudogene TRBV3-2) to TRBJ1-3; TRBD1 might be the D (6 bases). The germline V gene encodes CDR1 LGHDT and CDR2 YNNKEL (reference sequence). The CDR3 runs to 14 residues. The V and J ends lost 4 bases and 2 bases respectively, with 9 bases between them. CDR3 DNA sequence: TGTGCCAGCAGCCGTACAGGGACTGGAAACACCATATATTTT. This encodes CASSRTGTGNTIYF.

This chain links TRBV18 with TRBJ1-1; D gene ambiguous. The germline V and J ends were trimmed by 2 bases and 6 bases, with 10 bases remaining between them. Germline V gives CDR1 KGHSH, CDR2 LQKENI. This CDR3 has 13 residues. The CDR3 region has the DNA TGTGCCAGCTCACCAGAACTTCCTGCTGAAGCTTTCTTT. Translation: CASSPELPAEAFF.

V is TRBV28 and J is TRBJ1-3; D is uncertain. The CDR3 extends over 14 amino acids. Germline CDR1 MDHEN, CDR2 SYDVKM. V gave up 8 bases and J gave up 0 bases, with 11 bases separating them. The DNA of the CDR3 is TGTGCCAGCCTGAGAAATCCCTCTGGAAACACCATATATTTT. It encodes CASLRNPSGNTIYF.

The chain has TRBV19 and TRBJ1-5, with TRBD1 identical over 9 bases. CDR3 length: 16 amino acids. The ends lost 6 bases at V and 7 bases at J; junction bases unmatched: 13. The V gene's germline CDR1 is LNHDA and CDR2 SQIVND (reference sequence). This CDR3 reads CASRGWAPGQGQPQHF. Written as DNA, the CDR3 is TGTGCCAGTAGGGGATGGGCTCCGGGACAGGGCCAGCCCCAGCATTTT.

This clone has only a few counts. This sequence joins TRBV18 and TRBJ2-2; the D call may be TRBD1 or TRBD2 (6 bases each). In germline, CDR1 is KGHSH, CDR2 LQKENI. The V end was cut by 5 bases, the J end by 1 base, with 8 bases between. This CDR3 has 14 amino acids. CDR3 region: CASSAGQNTGELFF. CDR3 bases: TGTGCCAGCTCAGCGGGACAGAACACCGGGGAGCTGTTTTTT.

The chain employs TRBV2 and TRBJ1-4, with a tentative D call TRBD1 (5 bases). The CDR3 consists of 15 residues. In germline, CDR1 is SNHLY, CDR2 FYNNEI. V lost 6 bases, J lost 3 bases, and 14 bases lay in between. The CDR3 sequence is CASRGPGAANEKLFF. CDR3 nucleotide sequence: TGTGCCAGCAGGGGTCCCGGGGCGGCTAATGAAAAACTGTTTTTT. Complete variable domain (other parts from reference TRBV2 and TRBJ1-4): EPEVTQTPSHQVTQMGQEVILRCVPISNHLYFYWYRQILGQKVEFLVSFYNNEISEKSEIFDDQFSVERPDGSNFTLKIRSTKLEDSAMYFCASRGPGAANEKLFFGSGTQLSVL.